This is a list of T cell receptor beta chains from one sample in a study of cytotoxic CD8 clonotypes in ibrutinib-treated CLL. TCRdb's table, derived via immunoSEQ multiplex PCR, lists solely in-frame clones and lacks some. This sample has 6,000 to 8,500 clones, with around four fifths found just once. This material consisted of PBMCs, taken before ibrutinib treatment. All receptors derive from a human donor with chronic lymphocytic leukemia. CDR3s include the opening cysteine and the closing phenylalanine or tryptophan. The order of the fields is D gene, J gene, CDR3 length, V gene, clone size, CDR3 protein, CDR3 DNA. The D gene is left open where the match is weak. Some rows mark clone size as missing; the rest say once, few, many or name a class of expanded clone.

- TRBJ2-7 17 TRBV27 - CASSSPSRSRITYEQYF TGTGCCAGCAGTTCCCCCTCCAGGAGCCGAATAACCTACGAGCAGTACTTC
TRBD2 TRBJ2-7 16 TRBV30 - CAWSPIPLAGDHEQYF TGTGCCTGGTCCCCTATCCCACTAGCGGGAGATCACGAGCAGTACTTC
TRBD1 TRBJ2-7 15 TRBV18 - CASSLGTGAHYEQYF TGTGCCAGCTCACTTGGGACAGGGGCCCACTACGAGCAGTACTTC
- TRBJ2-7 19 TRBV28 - CASSCSEPGARRFSYEQYF TGTGCCAGCAGTTGCAGCGAGCCGGGAGCAAGACGATTCTCCTACGAGCAGTACTTC
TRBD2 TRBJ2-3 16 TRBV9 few CASSALAGGSTDTQYF TGTGCCAGCAGCGCTCTAGCGGGAGGTTCCACAGATACGCAGTATTTT
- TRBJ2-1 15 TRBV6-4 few CASSDSGSGGNEQFF TGTGCCAGCAGTGACTCTGGGTCAGGAGGCAATGAGCAGTTCTTC
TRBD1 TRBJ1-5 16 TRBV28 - CASSPSLGQGNQPQHF TGTGCCAGCAGTCCCAGCCTGGGACAGGGAAATCAGCCCCAGCATTTT
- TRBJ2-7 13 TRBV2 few CASSEGGRSEQYF TGTGCCAGCAGTGAAGGGGGCAGGTCCGAGCAGTACTTC
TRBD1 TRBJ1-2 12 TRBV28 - CASSGTDDGYTF TGTGCCAGCTCCGGGACAGATGACGGCTACACCTTC
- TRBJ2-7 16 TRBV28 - CASSTPGATRSYEQYF TGTGCCAGCAGCACGCCCGGGGCTACACGCTCTTACGAGCAGTACTTC
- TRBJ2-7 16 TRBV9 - CASSYTGNRSSYEQYF TGTGCCAGCAGCTACACAGGGAACAGGAGCTCCTACGAGCAGTACTTC
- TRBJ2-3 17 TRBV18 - CASSPRGRTDGTDTQYF TGTGCCAGCTCACCCCGGGGGCGCACGGACGGCACAGATACGCAGTATTTT